The sequence of this T cell receptor beta chain was determined in a study of CXCR3-negative and CXCR3-positive naive CD8 T cells. Study results and caveats: Similar TRBV-TRBJ usage characterized naive CXCR3-negative and CXCR3-positive cells; memory cells differed. For CXCR3-positive naive cells, TRB CDR3s were more hydrophobic than those of CXCR3-negative naive cells.

Preparation of TRB cDNA libraries relied on 5' RACE carrying UMI labels. Following a re-call of the 5' RACE reads, TCRdb has one entry per CDR3 protein and lacks DNA. The table for this sample gives fewer than 50,000 distinct CDR3 sequences. As for this clonotype: Antigen specificity is unknown.

CD45RO-CCR7+CD27+CD95- defined naive CD8+ T cells. CDR1 and CDR2 from the germline V gene are SGHDT and YYEEEE. The CDR3 has 16 amino acids. The sample was naive CXCR3- CD8+ T cells from blood. Subset of the sample: CD45RO-CCR7+CD27+CD95- naive CD8+ T cells lacking CXCR3 (TNR3-). The TCR sequence derives from a human donor in good health. Some clones in this sample may be carry-over from other donors' samples. The rearrangement uses TRBV5-6 and TRBJ2-7; TCRdb indicates TRBD2, and absent DNA this call remains unverified. This chain's CDR3 is CASSYLPGGSSYEQYF.